This paragraph reports one T cell receptor beta chain. Its antigen is not identified. This CDR3 is built from 13 residues. Germline V gives CDR1 SGHTA, CDR2 FQGNSA. Trimming removed 2 bases from V and 5 bases from J, with 7 bases in between. The data belong to a study of shared clonotypes between healthy human individuals. Study conclusions and caveats: Sharing across four donors was seen in 4% to 6.5% of naive CD4 clonotypes.

Libraries were prepared by immunoSEQ multiplex PCR; TCRdb keeps only in-frame clonotypes and omits some of them. Among 1.6 million or so clones, approximately 98.5% were seen once, and the ten largest hold 0.3% to 0.45%. The specimen sequenced was naive CD4+ T cells sorted from blood. As to subset: CD45RA+ positively selected. This TCR derives from a young man in good health. The J gene is TRBJ1-5, the V gene TRBV7-2, with D unresolved. CDR3 coding DNA: TGTGCCAGCAGCTTATTCCGTTATCAGCCCCAGCATTTT. Protein sequence: CASSLFRYQPQHF.